Reported below is one T cell receptor (beta chain). Its antigen is undetermined. The data were produced by immunoSEQ multiplex PCR, yet TCRdb's version contains in-frame clones alone and is incomplete. Among some 90,000 clones, around 89% were seen once, and the ten largest hold roughly 19%. These data originate in a study of identifying expanded T cells in peripheral blood. During the collection period, no donor immune events like infections were recorded. With 0 bases removed from V and 5 bases from J, the gap between germline ends came to 8 bases. CDR3 size: 13 residues. Looked up from germline, CDR1 is SGDLS and CDR2 is YYNGEE. Study conclusions and caveats: Variance in clone template counts between approximately 2-week samples significantly increased with total template count across all healthy donors. Differentially abundant clones: roughly 1.3 between replicates, 16.4 at around 14 days, around 20 at four.

The chain joins TRBV9 to TRBJ2-5; D gene unclear. Material: blood. This sequence was found in a person between 18 and 70 years old in good health. The CDR3 spells CASSVAGAETQYF. Here the CDR3 DNA reads TGTGCCAGCAGCGTAGCTGGCGCCGAGACCCAGTACTTC.